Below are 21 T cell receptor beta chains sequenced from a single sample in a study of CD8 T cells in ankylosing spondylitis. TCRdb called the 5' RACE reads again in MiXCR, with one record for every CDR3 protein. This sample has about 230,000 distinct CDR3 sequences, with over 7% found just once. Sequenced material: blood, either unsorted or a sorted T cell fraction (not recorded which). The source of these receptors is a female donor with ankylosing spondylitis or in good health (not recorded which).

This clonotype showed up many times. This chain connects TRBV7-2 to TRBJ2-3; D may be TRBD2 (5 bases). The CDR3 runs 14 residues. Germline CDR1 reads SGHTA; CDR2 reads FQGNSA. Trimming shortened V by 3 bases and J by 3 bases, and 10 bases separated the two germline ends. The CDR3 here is CASSFPSSTDTQYF. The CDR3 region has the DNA TGTGCCAGCAGCTTTCCTAGCTCGACAGATACGCAGTATTTT. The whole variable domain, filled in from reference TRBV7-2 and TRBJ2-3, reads GAGVSQSPSNKVTEKGKDVELRCDPISGHTALYWYRQSLGQGLEFLIYFQGNSAPDKSGLPSDRFSAERTGGSVSTLTIQRTQQEDSAVYLCASSFPSSTDTQYFGPGTRLTVL.

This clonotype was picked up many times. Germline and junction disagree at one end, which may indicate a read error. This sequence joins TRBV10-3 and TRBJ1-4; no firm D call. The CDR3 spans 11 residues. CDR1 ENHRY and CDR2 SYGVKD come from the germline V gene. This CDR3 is CAIGPGGPASF. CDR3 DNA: TGTGCCATCGGGCCAGGTGGGCCAGCGAGTTTT.

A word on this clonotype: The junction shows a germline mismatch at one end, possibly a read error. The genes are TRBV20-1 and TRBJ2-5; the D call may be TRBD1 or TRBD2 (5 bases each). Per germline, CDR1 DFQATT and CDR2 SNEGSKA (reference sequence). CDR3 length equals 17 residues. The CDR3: CSAREIPRDVGPGTQYF. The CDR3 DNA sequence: TGCAGCGCTAGAGAGATCCCCAGGGACGTGGGGCCAGGGACCCAGTACTTC.

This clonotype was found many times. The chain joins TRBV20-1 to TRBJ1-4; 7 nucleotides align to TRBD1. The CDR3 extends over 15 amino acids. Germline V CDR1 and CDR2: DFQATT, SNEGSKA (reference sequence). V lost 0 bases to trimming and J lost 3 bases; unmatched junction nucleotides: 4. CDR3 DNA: TGCAGTGCTAGAGATCCTACAGGGGCTAATGAAAAACTGTTTTTT. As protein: CSARDPTGANEKLFF.

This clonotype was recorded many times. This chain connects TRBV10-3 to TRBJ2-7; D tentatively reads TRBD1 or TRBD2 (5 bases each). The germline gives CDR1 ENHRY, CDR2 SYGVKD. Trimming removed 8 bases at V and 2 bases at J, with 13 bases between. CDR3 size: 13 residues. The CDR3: CAIGGDSAYEQYF. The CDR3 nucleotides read TGTGCCATCGGGGGTGACAGCGCCTACGAGCAGTACTTC.

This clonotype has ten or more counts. Here the CDR3 DNA reads TGCAGTGTTCGAGGTGGGGTCTACAATGAGCAGTTCTTC. It specifies CSVRGGVYNEQFF. This chain joins TRBV20-1 and TRBJ2-1; D gene ambiguous. Trimming cost V 7 bases and J 3 bases, with 13 bases left between them. Germline V lookup: CDR1 DFQATT, CDR2 SNEGSKA (reference sequence). The CDR3 is 13 amino acids.

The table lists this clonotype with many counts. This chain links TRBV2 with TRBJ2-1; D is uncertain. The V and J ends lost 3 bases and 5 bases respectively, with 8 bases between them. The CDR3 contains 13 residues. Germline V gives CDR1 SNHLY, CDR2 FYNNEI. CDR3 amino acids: CASSDPPDNEQFF. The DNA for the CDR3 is TGTGCCAGCAGTGATCCGCCGGACAATGAGCAGTTCTTC.

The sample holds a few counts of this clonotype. CDR3 nucleotide sequence: TGTGCCAGCAGCTCGACAGGGGTGGGAAAAACTGAAGCTTTCTTT. As protein: CASSSTGVGKTEAFF. The chain links TRBV6-1 to TRBJ1-1; 8 bases map to TRBD1. The CDR3 runs to 15 residues. Per the germline V gene, CDR1 is MNHNS and CDR2 is SASEGT. J was trimmed by 5 bases and V by 6 bases; bases with no gene match: 11.

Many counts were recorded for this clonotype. The chain's CDR3 is CASSLRGGTYEQYF. The DNA for the CDR3 is TGTGCCAGCAGCCTACGGGGAGGGACCTACGAGCAGTACTTC. The V call is TRBV12-3 or TRBV12-4, the J call TRBJ2-7; TRBD2 matches at 7 bases. This CDR3 is 14 amino acids long. V dropped 6 bases and J dropped 2; count of bases not matched to a gene: 7.

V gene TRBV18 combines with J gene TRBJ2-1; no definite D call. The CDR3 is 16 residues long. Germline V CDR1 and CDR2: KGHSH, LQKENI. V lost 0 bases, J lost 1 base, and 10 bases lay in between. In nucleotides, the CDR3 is TGTGCCAGCTCACCACCTTCCGGCTTATCCTACAATGAGCAGTTCTTC. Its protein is CASSPPSGLSYNEQFF.

The CDR3 spells CASSYHGTENEQFF. DNA of the CDR3: TGTGCCAGCAGTTACCACGGGACAGAGAATGAGCAGTTCTTC. The chain joins TRBV6-2 or TRBV6-3 to TRBJ2-1, with 7 bases fitting TRBD1. Trimming at V came to 2 bases and at J to 7 bases, leaving 5 bases not matched to a gene. The CDR3 runs 14 residues. In germline, CDR1 is MNHEY, CDR2 SVGEGT.

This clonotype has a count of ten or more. The CDR3 reads CSARVVEGRGYNEQFF. The DNA for the CDR3 is TGCAGTGCTAGAGTGGTCGAGGGCCGAGGGTACAATGAGCAGTTCTTC. The chain recombines TRBV20-1 with TRBJ2-1; D perhaps matches TRBD2 (5 bases). This CDR3 is built from 16 residues. The V end lost 1 base, the J end lost 4 bases, and 17 bases lay between the germline ends. From germline, CDR1 is DFQATT and CDR2 SNEGSKA (reference sequence).

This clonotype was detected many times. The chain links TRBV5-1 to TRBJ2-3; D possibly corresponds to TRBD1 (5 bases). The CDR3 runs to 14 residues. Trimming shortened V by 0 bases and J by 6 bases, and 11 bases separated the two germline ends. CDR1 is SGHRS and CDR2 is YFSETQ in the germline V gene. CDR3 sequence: CASSLGRVWDTQYF. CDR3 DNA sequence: TGCGCCAGCAGCTTGGGCAGGGTCTGGGATACGCAGTATTTT.

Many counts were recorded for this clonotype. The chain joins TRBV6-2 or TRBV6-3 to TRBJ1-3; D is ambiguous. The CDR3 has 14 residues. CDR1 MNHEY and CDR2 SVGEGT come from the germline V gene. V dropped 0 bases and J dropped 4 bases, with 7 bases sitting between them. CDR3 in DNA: TGTGCCAGCAGTTACTCCGAACACGGAAACACCATATATTTT. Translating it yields CASSYSEHGNTIYF.

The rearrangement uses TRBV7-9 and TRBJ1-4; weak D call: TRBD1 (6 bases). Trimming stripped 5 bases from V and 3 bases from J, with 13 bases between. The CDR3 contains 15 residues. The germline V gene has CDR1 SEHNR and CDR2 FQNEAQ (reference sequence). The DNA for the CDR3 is TGTGCCAGCAGCGTCTCTCAGGGGTCTAATGAAAAACTGTTTTTT. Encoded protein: CASSVSQGSNEKLFF.

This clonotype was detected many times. The CDR3 loop is CASSQDAGDSNQPQHF. CDR3 in DNA: TGCGCCAGCAGCCAAGACGCCGGGGATAGCAATCAGCCCCAGCATTTT. J is TRBJ1-5 and V is TRBV4-3, with D unresolved. The CDR3 consists of 16 residues. CDR1 and CDR2 from the germline V gene are LGHNA and YSLEER. Trimming took 0 bases from V and 0 from J, leaving 9 bases between them.

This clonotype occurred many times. The CDR3 DNA sequence: TGCAGTGCTAGGAGCCCCCCGGGGGCTGTAATAGCTTTCTTT. Its translation is CSARSPPGAVIAFF. This rearrangement joins TRBV20-1 to TRBJ1-1; D is possibly TRBD1 (6 bases). The germline V gene encodes CDR1 DFQATT and CDR2 SNEGSKA (reference sequence). The CDR3 is 14 amino acids. V was pared by 3 bases and J by 10 bases, with 21 bases between.

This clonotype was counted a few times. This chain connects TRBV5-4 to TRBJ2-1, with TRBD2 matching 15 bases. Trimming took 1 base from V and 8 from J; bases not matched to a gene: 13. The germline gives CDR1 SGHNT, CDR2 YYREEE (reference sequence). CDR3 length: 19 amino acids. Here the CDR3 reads CASSLQSPGLAGGRHEQFF. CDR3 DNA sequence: TGTGCCAGCAGCTTGCAAAGTCCGGGACTAGCGGGAGGACGCCATGAGCAGTTCTTC.

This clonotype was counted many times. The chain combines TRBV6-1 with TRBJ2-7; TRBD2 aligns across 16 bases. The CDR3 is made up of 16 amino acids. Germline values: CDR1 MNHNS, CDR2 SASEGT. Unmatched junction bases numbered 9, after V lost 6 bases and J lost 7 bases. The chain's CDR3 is CASRITPGLAGGEQYF. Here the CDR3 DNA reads TGTGCCAGCAGGATAACCCCGGGACTAGCGGGAGGGGAGCAGTACTTC.

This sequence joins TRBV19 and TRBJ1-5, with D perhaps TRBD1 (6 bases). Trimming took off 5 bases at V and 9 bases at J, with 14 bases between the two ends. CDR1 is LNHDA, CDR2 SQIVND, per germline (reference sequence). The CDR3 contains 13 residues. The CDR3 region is CASSHGQPWPQHF. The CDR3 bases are TGTGCCAGTAGTCACGGACAGCCGTGGCCCCAGCATTTT.

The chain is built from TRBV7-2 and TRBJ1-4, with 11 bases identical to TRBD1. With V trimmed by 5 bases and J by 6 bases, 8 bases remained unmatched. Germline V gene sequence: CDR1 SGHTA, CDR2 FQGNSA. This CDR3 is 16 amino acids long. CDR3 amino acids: CASSHPRDRGDEKLFF. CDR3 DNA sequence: TGTGCCAGCAGCCATCCCCGGGACAGGGGGGATGAAAAACTGTTTTTT. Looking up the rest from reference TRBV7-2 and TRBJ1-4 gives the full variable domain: GAGVSQSPSNKVTEKGKDVELRCDPISGHTALYWYRQSLGQGLEFLIYFQGNSAPDKSGLPSDRFSAERTGGSVSTLTIQRTQQEDSAVYLCASSHPRDRGDEKLFFGSGTQLSVL.